This T cell receptor beta chain was captured by sequencing in a study of cytomegalovirus exposure and HLA in healthy donors. The study, taken as a whole, reports: Most TCR beta V segments were productive about 87% or about 30% of the time in an earlier analysis.

Notes on this clone: The antigen is not known.

The CDR3 totals 14 residues. Germline CDR1 LNHDA, CDR2 SQIVND (reference sequence). Trimming cost V 6 bases and J 2 bases, with 13 bases left between them. Primers included in the PCR were 60 Vbeta and 13 Jbeta primers. TCRdb's table, derived via immunoSEQ multiplex PCR, lists solely in-frame clones and lacks some. The table shows a few hundred thousand clones, with around 80% occurring only once. The chain recombines TRBV19 with TRBJ1-2; perhaps TRBD1 as D (6 bases). The sample consisted of PBMCs. This TCR came from a woman aged 60-75 years in good health and CMV-seropositive. The CDR3 DNA sequence: TGTGCCAGTAGGTCGGCAGGGGTGAACTATGGCTACACCTTC. Translation gives CASRSAGVNYGYTF.